This T cell receptor beta chain appears in the sequencing data of a study of T cells after yellow fever vaccination. In making TCR cDNA, 5'RACE template switching added a universal primer site and UMIs to it. MiXCR, applied by TCRdb to the 5' RACE reads, yields one record per CDR3 protein. The table shows 500,000 to 650,000 distinct CDR3 sequences, with less than 20% occurring only once. The sample here was PBMCs, taken 4 to 6 days after the first yellow fever vaccination. The sequence came from a man aged 18 to 29 who received the YFV17D yellow fever vaccine.

CDR3 coding DNA: TGTGCCAGCAAGACAGGGGGCGCGAGTTCACCCCTCCACTTT. This translates into CASKTGGASSPLHF. This chain joins TRBV6-1 and TRBJ1-6, with TRBD1 matching 10 bases. CDR3 length equals 14 residues. V shed 7 bases and J 9 bases; nucleotides not matched to a gene: 6. Germline loops: CDR1 MNHNS, CDR2 SASEGT.